The rows below give T cell receptor beta chains drawn from one sample of a study of T cells after posttransplantation cyclophosphamide. The protocol was immunoSEQ multiplex PCR, while the TCRdb copy is restricted to in-frame clones and leaves out a portion. The sample yields tens of thousands of clones, roughly nine tenths seen once. Sequencing was carried out using naive CD4+ T cells sorted from blood. The receptors were gathered from a man in his thirties or forties in good health and a related stem cell transplant donor. The CDR3 runs from the conserved cysteine through the conserved F or W. A D gene is named only where the DNA matches it firmly. Only part of the rows carry a size: once, few, many, or a class if the clone is expanded.

CDR3aa: CASSSLGGKTGELFF
CDR3nt: TGTGCCAGCAGCTCACTGGGGGGGAAAACCGGGGAGCTGTTTTTT
v_gene: TRBV11-2
abundance: .
d_gene: TRBD2
j_gene: TRBJ2-2

CDR3aa: CASSIGQFSNQPQHF
CDR3nt: TGTGCCAGCAGCATTGGACAGTTTAGCAATCAGCCCCAGCATTTT
v_gene: TRBV7-2
abundance: .
d_gene: .
j_gene: TRBJ1-5

CDR3aa: CASSYKEDTEAFF
CDR3nt: TGTGCCAGCAGTTACAAGGAGGACACTGAAGCTTTCTTT
v_gene: TRBV6-5
abundance: few
d_gene: .
j_gene: TRBJ1-1

CDR3aa: CASSHAGTGGIGGTEAFF
CDR3nt: TGCGCCAGCAGCCATGCCGGGACAGGGGGCATCGGCGGCACTGAAGCTTTCTTT
v_gene: TRBV4-1
abundance: .
d_gene: TRBD1
j_gene: TRBJ1-1

CDR3aa: CASSLGPGSYEQYF
CDR3nt: TGTGCCAGCAGCTTAGGGCCGGGGAGCTACGAGCAGTACTTC
v_gene: TRBV11-3
abundance: .
d_gene: .
j_gene: TRBJ2-7

CDR3aa: CSGITGLSSGNTIYF
CDR3nt: TGCAGCGGCATTACCGGACTCAGCTCTGGAAACACCATATATTTT
v_gene: TRBV29-1
abundance: .
d_gene: .
j_gene: TRBJ1-3

CDR3aa: CASRRGASGGLAYEQYF
CDR3nt: TGTGCCAGTAGAAGAGGGGCTAGCGGGGGCCTAGCCTACGAGCAGTACTTC
v_gene: TRBV19
abundance: .
d_gene: TRBD2
j_gene: TRBJ2-7

CDR3aa: CASSLYPGGETQYF
CDR3nt: TGTGCCAGCAGCTTATATCCAGGGGGAGAGACCCAGTACTTC
v_gene: TRBV7-3
abundance: .
d_gene: TRBD1
j_gene: TRBJ2-5

CDR3aa: CAISLGDSPLHF
CDR3nt: TGTGCCATCAGTCTAGGGGATTCACCCCTCCACTTT
v_gene: TRBV10-3
abundance: .
d_gene: .
j_gene: TRBJ1-6

CDR3aa: CASRPVGAGTGAKLFF
CDR3nt: TGTGCCAGTAGGCCGGTAGGCGCCGGGACAGGGGCCAAACTGTTTTTT
v_gene: TRBV19
abundance: .
d_gene: TRBD1
j_gene: TRBJ1-4

CDR3aa: CASSLAGGAGSPLHF
CDR3nt: TGCGCCAGCAGCTTGGCTGGAGGGGCGGGGTCACCCCTCCACTTT
v_gene: TRBV5-1
abundance: .
d_gene: .
j_gene: TRBJ1-6

CDR3aa: CASSPTVKNTEAFF
CDR3nt: TGTGCCAGCAGCCCTACAGTCAAGAACACTGAAGCTTTCTTT
v_gene: TRBV5-5
abundance: .
d_gene: .
j_gene: TRBJ1-1

CDR3aa: CASSPRAGTYEQYF
CDR3nt: TGTGCCAGCAGTCCCCGGGCGGGAACCTACGAGCAGTACTTC
v_gene: TRBV27
abundance: .
d_gene: .
j_gene: TRBJ2-7

CDR3aa: CASSLTEGAEAFF
CDR3nt: TGTGCCAGCAGCTTAACAGAGGGCGCTGAAGCTTTCTTT
v_gene: TRBV7-9
abundance: .
d_gene: .
j_gene: TRBJ1-1

CDR3aa: CASSVAPKTPSGANVLTF
CDR3nt: TGTGCCAGCAGCGTAGCACCAAAGACACCTTCTGGGGCCAACGTCCTGACTTTC
v_gene: TRBV9
abundance: .
d_gene: .
j_gene: TRBJ2-6

CDR3aa: CAITGTANTGELFF
CDR3nt: TGTGCCATCACGGGGACAGCAAACACCGGGGAGCTGTTTTTT
v_gene: TRBV10-3
abundance: .
d_gene: TRBD1
j_gene: TRBJ2-2

CDR3aa: CASSVAGFRDTQYF
CDR3nt: TGTGCCAGCAGTGTAGCGGGCTTTCGAGATACGCAGTATTTT
v_gene: TRBV28
abundance: .
d_gene: TRBD2
j_gene: TRBJ2-3

CDR3aa: CASSLTRQGYEQYF
CDR3nt: TGCGCCAGCAGCTTGACCCGACAGGGCTACGAGCAGTACTTC
v_gene: TRBV5-1
abundance: .
d_gene: TRBD1
j_gene: TRBJ2-7

CDR3aa: CASSPSWDRGHGELFF
CDR3nt: TGTGCCAGCAGCCCTAGTTGGGACAGGGGGCACGGGGAGCTGTTTTTT
v_gene: TRBV9
abundance: once
d_gene: TRBD1
j_gene: TRBJ2-2

CDR3aa: CASSSMDSGETQYF
CDR3nt: TGTGCCAGCAGCTCCATGGATAGCGGAGAGACCCAGTACTTC
v_gene: TRBV7-2
abundance: .
d_gene: .
j_gene: TRBJ2-5

CDR3aa: CASSLSAVSGGVTDTQYF
CDR3nt: TGTGCCAGCAGCTTGAGCGCTGTCAGCGGGGGAGTCACAGATACGCAGTATTTT
v_gene: TRBV5-6
abundance: .
d_gene: TRBD2
j_gene: TRBJ2-3

CDR3aa: CASSYGQDRGTDAQYF
CDR3nt: TGTGCCAGCAGTTACGGACAGGACAGGGGCACAGATGCGCAGTATTTT
v_gene: TRBV6-6
abundance: once
d_gene: TRBD1
j_gene: TRBJ2-3

CDR3aa: CASSRGAGVNGELFF
CDR3nt: TGTGCCAGCAGCCGTGGGGCAGGGGTTAACGGGGAGCTGTTTTTT
v_gene: TRBV5-4
abundance: .
d_gene: .
j_gene: TRBJ2-2

CDR3aa: CASSQKWQGENIQYF
CDR3nt: TGTGCCAGCAGCCAAAAGTGGCAGGGGGAAAACATTCAGTACTTC
v_gene: TRBV7-9
abundance: .
d_gene: TRBD1
j_gene: TRBJ2-4

CDR3aa: CASSVVSSGNTIYF
CDR3nt: TGTGCCAGCAGCGTAGTGAGCTCTGGAAACACCATATATTTT
v_gene: TRBV9
abundance: .
d_gene: .
j_gene: TRBJ1-3

CDR3aa: CASSYLPGVNTEAFF
CDR3nt: TGTGCCAGCAGTTACTTACCCGGAGTGAACACTGAAGCTTTCTTT
v_gene: TRBV6-5
abundance: .
d_gene: .
j_gene: TRBJ1-1

CDR3aa: CASSEGSNQPQHF
CDR3nt: TGTGCCAGCAGTGAGGGATCCAATCAGCCCCAGCATTTT
v_gene: TRBV6-5
abundance: .
d_gene: .
j_gene: TRBJ1-5

CDR3aa: CASSLARAASTDTQYF
CDR3nt: TGCGCCAGCAGCTTGGCGCGGGCAGCTAGCACAGATACGCAGTATTTT
v_gene: TRBV5-1
abundance: .
d_gene: .
j_gene: TRBJ2-3

CDR3aa: CASTDAAGASTDTQYF
CDR3nt: TGTGCCAGCACGGACGCAGCGGGAGCTAGCACAGATACGCAGTATTTT
v_gene: TRBV28
abundance: .
d_gene: TRBD2
j_gene: TRBJ2-3

CDR3aa: CASSFRQRYNSPLHF
CDR3nt: TGTGCCAGCAGTTTCCGACAGCGTTATAATTCACCCCTCCACTTT
v_gene: TRBV6-5
abundance: .
d_gene: .
j_gene: TRBJ1-6

CDR3aa: CASSINSLSTDTQYF
CDR3nt: TGTGCCAGTAGTATTAATAGCCTTAGCACAGATACGCAGTATTTT
v_gene: TRBV19
abundance: once
d_gene: .
j_gene: TRBJ2-3

CDR3aa: CASSYYTSGGNEQYF
CDR3nt: TGTGCCAGCAGTTACTATACTAGCGGGGGAAACGAGCAGTACTTC
v_gene: TRBV6-5
abundance: .
d_gene: TRBD2
j_gene: TRBJ2-7

CDR3aa: CASSRYSGGAYEQYF
CDR3nt: TGTGCCAGCAGTCGATATAGCGGGGGGGCCTACGAGCAGTACTTC
v_gene: TRBV6-1
abundance: .
d_gene: TRBD2
j_gene: TRBJ2-7

CDR3aa: CASSPLGQPTDTQYF
CDR3nt: TGTGCCAGTAGTCCTCTCGGACAGCCGACAGATACGCAGTATTTT
v_gene: TRBV19
abundance: once
d_gene: .
j_gene: TRBJ2-3

CDR3aa: CASRIDPHRQPQHF
CDR3nt: TGTGCCAGCAGGATAGATCCGCACAGGCAACCCCAGCATTTT
v_gene: TRBV5-5
abundance: .
d_gene: .
j_gene: TRBJ1-5

CDR3aa: CASSLAPRSGNTIYF
CDR3nt: TGTGCCAGCAGCTTGGCCCCGCGCTCTGGAAACACCATATATTTT
v_gene: TRBV5-4
abundance: few
d_gene: .
j_gene: TRBJ1-3

CDR3aa: CASSYSAASYEQYF
CDR3nt: TGTGCCAGCAGTTACTCTGCGGCGTCCTACGAGCAGTACTTC
v_gene: TRBV6-6
abundance: .
d_gene: .
j_gene: TRBJ2-7

CDR3aa: CASSQDPSDGYTF
CDR3nt: TGCGCCAGCAGCCAAGACCCCAGTGATGGCTACACCTTC
v_gene: TRBV4-3
abundance: once
d_gene: .
j_gene: TRBJ1-2

CDR3aa: CASSSGTPGRAQYF
CDR3nt: TGTGCCAGCAGTTCCGGGACCCCAGGGAGGGCGCAGTATTTT
v_gene: TRBV27
abundance: .
d_gene: TRBD2
j_gene: TRBJ2-3

CDR3aa: CASSFRQGFSGEAFF
CDR3nt: TGTGCCAGCAGCTTTCGACAGGGATTCAGCGGTGAAGCTTTCTTT
v_gene: TRBV7-9
abundance: .
d_gene: TRBD1
j_gene: TRBJ1-1

CDR3aa: CASSPQGAGREDEQYF
CDR3nt: TGTGCCAGCTCACCACAGGGGGCGGGTAGGGAAGACGAGCAGTACTTC
v_gene: TRBV18
abundance: .
d_gene: TRBD1
j_gene: TRBJ2-7

CDR3aa: CASRGGTGGNSPLHF
CDR3nt: TGTGCCAGCAGGGGAGGGACAGGCGGGAATTCACCCCTCCACTTT
v_gene: TRBV2
abundance: .
d_gene: TRBD1
j_gene: TRBJ1-6

CDR3aa: CASKGAQQGSNTEAFF
CDR3nt: TGCGCCAGCAAGGGTGCTCAACAGGGATCTAACACTGAAGCTTTCTTT
v_gene: TRBV5-1
abundance: .
d_gene: .
j_gene: TRBJ1-1

CDR3aa: CASRLGQGGDPEAFF
CDR3nt: TGTGCCAGCAGGCTAGGACAGGGAGGGGACCCTGAAGCTTTCTTT
v_gene: TRBV6-6
abundance: .
d_gene: TRBD1
j_gene: TRBJ1-1

CDR3aa: CASSPTTGNSGNTIYF
CDR3nt: TGTGCCAGCTCACCAACTACAGGGAACTCTGGAAACACCATATATTTT
v_gene: TRBV18
abundance: once
d_gene: .
j_gene: TRBJ1-3

CDR3aa: CASSSGTGVGETQYF
CDR3nt: TGTGCCAGCAGCTCCGGGACAGGGGTAGGAGAGACCCAGTACTTC
v_gene: TRBV25-1
abundance: .
d_gene: TRBD1
j_gene: TRBJ2-5

CDR3aa: CASSLSGTGNTEAFF
CDR3nt: TGTGCCAGCAGTTTATCGGGGACAGGGAACACTGAAGCTTTCTTT
v_gene: TRBV27
abundance: .
d_gene: TRBD1
j_gene: TRBJ1-1

CDR3aa: CASTKIRGSANTGELFF
CDR3nt: TGCGCCAGCACTAAGATTAGGGGAAGCGCGAACACCGGGGAGCTGTTTTTT
v_gene: TRBV10-2
abundance: .
d_gene: .
j_gene: TRBJ2-2

CDR3aa: CASSLGRVSGNTEAFF
CDR3nt: TGCGCCAGCAGCTTGGGGAGGGTGTCAGGTAACACTGAAGCTTTCTTT
v_gene: TRBV5-1
abundance: .
d_gene: .
j_gene: TRBJ1-1

CDR3aa: CASSRDSPTNTEAFF
CDR3nt: TGTGCCAGCTCCAGGGACAGTCCCACGAACACTGAAGCTTTCTTT
v_gene: TRBV18
abundance: .
d_gene: TRBD1
j_gene: TRBJ1-1

CDR3aa: CASSLNRADTQYF
CDR3nt: TGTGCCAGCAGCTTGAACAGGGCAGATACGCAGTATTTT
v_gene: TRBV5-8
abundance: .
d_gene: .
j_gene: TRBJ2-3

CDR3aa: CASSPPGQTFF
CDR3nt: TGTGCCAGCAGTCCACCGGGACAGACTTTCTTT
v_gene: TRBV6-6
abundance: .
d_gene: TRBD1
j_gene: TRBJ1-1

CDR3aa: CASSTRTGTYEQYF
CDR3nt: TGTGCCAGTAGCACAAGGACAGGTACCTACGAGCAGTACTTC
v_gene: TRBV19
abundance: .
d_gene: TRBD1
j_gene: TRBJ2-7